The clone carrying this TCR beta chain was seen repeatedly, ten times or more. Its cognate antigen is unknown. MiXCR was run by TCRdb on the reads, yielding one entry per CDR3 protein. The sample records around 900,000 distinct CDR3 sequences, 31% being singletons. The data derive from a study of T cell repertoires in cytomegalovirus infection. Germline-derived CDR1 and CDR2 are SEHNR and FQNEAQ (reference sequence). The CDR3 runs to 15 residues. Deletions cut 1 base from V and 4 bases from J, with 11 bases between. Sequences were derived from cultured CD8+ T cells from PBMCs, sampled from culture after CMV antigen stimulation. The source is a human donor in good health (CMV status not recorded). Some clones in this sample may be carry-over from other donors' samples. The V gene is TRBV7-9, the J gene TRBJ2-1; D not certain. The CDR3 region has the DNA TGTGCCAGCAGCTTAGGGGATGGGCGATACAATGAGCAGTTCTTC. Translated: CASSLGDGRYNEQFF.